This passage covers 3 T cell receptor beta chains from one sample sequenced in a study of T cells in localized non-small cell lung cancer. This table comes from immunoSEQ multiplex PCR, and its TCRdb copy is limited to in-frame clones, with some not included. The data contain about 79,000 clones, 88% of them singletons. Sequences were derived from peripheral blood, sampled before any cancer treatment. These receptors all come from a woman aged 40-75 years with stage I squamous cell lung carcinoma.

This clone has a single count. The chain employs TRBV5-5 and TRBJ2-7; no definite D call. The CDR3 is 13 residues long. Germline assignment: CDR1 SGHKS and CDR2 YYEKEE (reference sequence). The V end lost 1 base, the J end lost 6 bases, and 11 bases lay between the germline ends. The CDR3 DNA reads as TGTGCCAGCAGCTTGAGTTCGCGAGCCGAGCAGTACTTC. This translates into CASSLSSRAEQYF.

The table lists this clone with a few counts. J is TRBJ1-1 and V is TRBV19; the D gene is possibly TRBD1 (5 bases). V gave up 5 bases and J gave up 3 bases, with 10 bases separating them. Germline-derived CDR1 and CDR2 are LNHDA and SQIVND (reference sequence). This CDR3 contains 13 residues. CDR3 region: CASSRAGDTEAFF. The CDR3 coding sequence is TGTGCCAGTAGTCGTGCGGGGGACACTGAAGCTTTCTTT.

The rearrangement links TRBV7-6 to TRBJ1-1, with TRBD1 as a possible D gene (6 bases). The CDR3 runs to 14 residues. Germline values: CDR1 SGHVS, CDR2 FNYEAQ. Deletions cut 5 bases from V and 5 bases from J, with 15 bases between. CDR3: CASSPRGGKTEAFF. The CDR3 coding sequence is TGTGCCAGCAGCCCGAGGGGGGGAAAGACTGAAGCTTTCTTT.